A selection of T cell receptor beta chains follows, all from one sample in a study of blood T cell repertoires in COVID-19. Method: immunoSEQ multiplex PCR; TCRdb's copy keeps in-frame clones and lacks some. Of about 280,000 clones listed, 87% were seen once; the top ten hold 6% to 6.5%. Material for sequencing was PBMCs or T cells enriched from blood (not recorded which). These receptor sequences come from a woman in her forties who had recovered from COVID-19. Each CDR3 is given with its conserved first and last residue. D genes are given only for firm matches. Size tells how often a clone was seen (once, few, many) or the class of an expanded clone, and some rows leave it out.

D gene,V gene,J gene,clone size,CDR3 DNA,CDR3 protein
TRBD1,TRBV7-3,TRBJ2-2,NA,TGTGCCAGCAGTTTACAGGGGTCCAACACCGGGGAGCTGTTTTTT,CASSLQGSNTGELFF
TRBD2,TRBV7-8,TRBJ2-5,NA,TGTGCCAGCAGCCGCGGGAGGGCGGGAGGGCTGGAGACCCAGTACTTC,CASSRGRAGGLETQYF
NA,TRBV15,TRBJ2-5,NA,TGTGCCACCAGCAGAGATCCCCTTCAGAAGGAGACCCAGTACTTC,CATSRDPLQKETQYF
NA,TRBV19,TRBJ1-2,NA,TGTGCCAGTTTAACAAGGGTAGCGGATGGCTACACCTTC,CASLTRVADGYTF
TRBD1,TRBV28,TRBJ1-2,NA,TGTGCCAGCAGTTTGGAGGGGGCGTATCATGGCTACACCTTC,CASSLEGAYHGYTF
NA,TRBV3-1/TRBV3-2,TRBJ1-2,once,TGTGCCAGCAGCCATTCCTCCACCCCCGGGGGTCGAACTAGCTACACCTTC,CASSHSSTPGGRTSYTF
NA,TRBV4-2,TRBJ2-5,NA,TGTGCCAGCAGCCTCAGAGGCGAGACCCAGTACTTC,CASSLRGETQYF
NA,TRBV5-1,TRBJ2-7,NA,TGCGCCAGCAGCTTGGGGCAGGTTAGCTACGAGCAGTACTTC,CASSLGQVSYEQYF
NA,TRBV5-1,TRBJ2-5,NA,TGCGCCAGCAGCTTCAGGGAAGAGACCCAGTACTTC,CASSFREETQYF
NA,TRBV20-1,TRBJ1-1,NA,TGCAGTGCTAGTCTTACTACTTGGAACACTGAAGCTTTCTTT,CSASLTTWNTEAFF
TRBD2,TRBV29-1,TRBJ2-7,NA,TGCAGCGTTGTGGGAGGACTAGGGTACGAGCAGTACTTC,CSVVGGLGYEQYF
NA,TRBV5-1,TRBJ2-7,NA,TGCGCCAGCAGCCCAGACACCAGCTCATCCTACGAGCAGTACTTC,CASSPDTSSSYEQYF
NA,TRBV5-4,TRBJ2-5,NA,TGTGCCAGCAGCTCTAACGAGCAAGAGACCCAGTACTTC,CASSSNEQETQYF
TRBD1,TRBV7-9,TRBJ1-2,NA,TGTGCCAGCAGCAACCAGGGGGGCTATGGCTACACCTTC,CASSNQGGYGYTF
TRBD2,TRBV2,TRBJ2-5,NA,TGTGCCAGCGGGAGCGGGGGCCAAGAGACCCAGTACTTC,CASGSGGQETQYF
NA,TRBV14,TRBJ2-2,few,TGTGCCAGCAGCCGACTAGTGGTTACCGGGGAGCTGTTTTTT,CASSRLVVTGELFF
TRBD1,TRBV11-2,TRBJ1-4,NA,TGTGCCAGCAGCGCCACAGGGGGTGGAACTAATGAAAAACTGTTTTTT,CASSATGGGTNEKLFF
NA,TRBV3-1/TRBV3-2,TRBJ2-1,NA,TGTGCCAGCAGCCAATCCTATATGGGGGGCAATGAGCAGTTCTTC,CASSQSYMGGNEQFF
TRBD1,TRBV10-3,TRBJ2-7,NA,TGTGCCATCAGCGAAAAAGGGGGACAGCCCTCCTACGAGCAGTACTTC,CAISEKGGQPSYEQYF
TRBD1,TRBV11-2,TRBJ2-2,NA,TGTGCCAGCAGCTCGCTCTCGGGACAGGGGAACACCGGGGAGCTGTTTTTT,CASSSLSGQGNTGELFF
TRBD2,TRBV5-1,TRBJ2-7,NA,TGCGCCAGCAGCTCACCCTCGGGAGGGCCTAGTGAGCAGTACTTC,CASSSPSGGPSEQYF
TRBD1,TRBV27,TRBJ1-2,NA,TGTGCCAGCAGCCGGGACAGGGTTGCCGGCTACACCTTC,CASSRDRVAGYTF
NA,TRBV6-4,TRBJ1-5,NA,TGTGCCAGCACTAAAGGGACTCCCCAGCATTTT,CASTKGTPQHF
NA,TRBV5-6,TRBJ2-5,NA,TGTGCCAGCAGCTTGGCAGGTCGGGAGACCCAGTACTTC,CASSLAGRETQYF
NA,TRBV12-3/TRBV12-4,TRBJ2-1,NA,TGTGCCAGCAGTTTATACCAGGAGCAGTTCTTC,CASSLYQEQFF
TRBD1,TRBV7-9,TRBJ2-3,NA,TGTGCCAGCAGCCGGAGACAGGGAACAGATACGCAGTATTTT,CASSRRQGTDTQYF
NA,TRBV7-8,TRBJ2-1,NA,TGTGCCAGCAGCTCACAAGGGGGACCCTACAATGAGCAGTTCTTC,CASSSQGGPYNEQFF
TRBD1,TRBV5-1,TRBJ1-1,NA,TGCGCCAGCAGCGGAGCCCCCGGGACAGGGCGACCCATTCTCATGAACACTGAAGCTTTCTTT,CASSGAPGTGRPILMNTEAFF
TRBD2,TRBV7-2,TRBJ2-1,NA,TGTGCCAGCAGCTCGGGACTAGCACTCAATGAGCAGTTCTTC,CASSSGLALNEQFF
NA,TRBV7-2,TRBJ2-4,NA,TGTGCCAGCAGCTTATCCACAGCGGATCAGTACTTC,CASSLSTADQYF
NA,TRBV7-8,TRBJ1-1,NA,TGTGCCAGCAGCTTAGGGCAGGGGAACACTGAAGCTTTCTTT,CASSLGQGNTEAFF
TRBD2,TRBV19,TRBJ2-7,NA,TGTGCCTCGGGGCTAGCGGGATCCTACGAGCAGTACTTC,CASGLAGSYEQYF
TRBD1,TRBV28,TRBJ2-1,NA,TGTGCCAGCAGTACTCAGGGGGCAGCCTACAATGAGCAGTTCTTC,CASSTQGAAYNEQFF
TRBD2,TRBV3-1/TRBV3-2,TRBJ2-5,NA,TGTGCCAGCAGCCCCCCGACTAGCGGGGGAGAGACCCAGTACTTC,CASSPPTSGGETQYF
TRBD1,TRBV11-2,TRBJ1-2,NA,TGTGCCAGCAGCACACAGACAGGGGCCTATGGCTACACCTTC,CASSTQTGAYGYTF
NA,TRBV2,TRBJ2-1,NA,TGTGCCAGCGGCGGACTCCTTAGCTCCTACAATGAGCAGTTCTTC,CASGGLLSSYNEQFF
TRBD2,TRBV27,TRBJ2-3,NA,TGTGCCAGCAGTGCTAGCGGGAGGGCCCGGGGAGGAGATACGCAGTATTTT,CASSASGRARGGDTQYF
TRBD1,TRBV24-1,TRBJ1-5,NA,TGTGCCAGGTACAGGGGTGAGCCCCAGCATTTT,CARYRGEPQHF
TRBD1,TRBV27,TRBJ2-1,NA,TGTGCCAGCAGTTTATCTAGGCTTGAGCACAGGGGGTCCCCTGAACGGTTCTTC,CASSLSRLEHRGSPERFF
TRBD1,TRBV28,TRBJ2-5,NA,TGTGCCAGCGGGGGACAGGCGGAGACCCAGTACTTC,CASGGQAETQYF
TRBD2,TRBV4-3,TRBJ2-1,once,TGCGCCAGCGCTGCGCGGGAGGGCCCGGGTTATGAGCAGTTCTTC,CASAAREGPGYEQFF
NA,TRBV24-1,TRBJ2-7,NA,TGTGCCACCAGTGATTTGTCTCGGTTCGAGCAGTACTTC,CATSDLSRFEQYF
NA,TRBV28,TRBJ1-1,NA,TGTGCCAGTAAGAGAGGGGGGGCGAACACTGAAGCTTTCTTT,CASKRGGANTEAFF
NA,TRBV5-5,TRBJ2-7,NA,TGTGCCAGCAGCTTGGTTGTCCAGGCCTCCTACGAGCAGTACTTC,CASSLVVQASYEQYF
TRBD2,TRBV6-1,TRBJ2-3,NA,TGTGCCAGCAGTGATGGCGGGAGGGGTTTCACAGATACGCAGTATTTT,CASSDGGRGFTDTQYF
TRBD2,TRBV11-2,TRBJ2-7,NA,TGTGCCAGCAGCTTATTCCTAGCGGGGGCTTCCTACGAGCAGTACTTC,CASSLFLAGASYEQYF